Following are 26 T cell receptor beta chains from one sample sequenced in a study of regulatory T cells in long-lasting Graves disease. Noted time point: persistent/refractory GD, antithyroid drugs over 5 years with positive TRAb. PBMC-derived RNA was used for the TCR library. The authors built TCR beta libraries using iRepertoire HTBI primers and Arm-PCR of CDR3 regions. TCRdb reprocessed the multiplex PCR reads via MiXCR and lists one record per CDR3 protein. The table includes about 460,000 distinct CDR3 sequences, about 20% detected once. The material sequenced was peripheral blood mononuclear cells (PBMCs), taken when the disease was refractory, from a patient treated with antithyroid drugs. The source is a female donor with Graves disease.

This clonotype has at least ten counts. CDR3 amino acids: CASSYTGRGALETQYF. Written as DNA, the CDR3 is TGTGCCAGCAGCTATACCGGGAGGGGAGCTCTAGAGACCCAGTACTTC. This sequence joins TRBV7-8 and TRBJ2-5; 8 positions agree with TRBD2. In germline, CDR1 is SGHVS, CDR2 FQNEAQ. The V and J ends lost 4 bases and 4 bases, in that order; junction bases with no gene match: 11. This CDR3 comprises 16 residues. Full variable domain (outside the CDR3, taken from reference TRBV7-8 and TRBJ2-5): GAGVSQSPRYKVAKRGQDVALRCDPISGHVSLFWYQQALGQGPEFLTYFQNEAQLDKSGLPSDRFFAERPEGSVSTLKIQRTQQEDSAVYLCASSYTGRGALETQYFGPGTRLLVL.

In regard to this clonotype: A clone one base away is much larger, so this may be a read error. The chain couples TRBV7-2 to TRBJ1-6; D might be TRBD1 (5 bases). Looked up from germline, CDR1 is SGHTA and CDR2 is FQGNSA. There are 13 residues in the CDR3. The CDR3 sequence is CASSLPGLRPLRF. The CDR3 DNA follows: TGTGCCAGCAGCTTACCGGGGCTCAGGCCCCTCCGCTTT.

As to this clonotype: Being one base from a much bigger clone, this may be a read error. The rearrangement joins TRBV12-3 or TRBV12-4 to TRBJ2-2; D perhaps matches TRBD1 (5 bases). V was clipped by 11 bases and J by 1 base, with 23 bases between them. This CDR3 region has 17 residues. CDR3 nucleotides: TGTGCCGGCGGTGCTAGGCAGGGATTAATGAACACCGGGGAGCTGTTTTTT. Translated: CAGGARQGLMNTGELFF.

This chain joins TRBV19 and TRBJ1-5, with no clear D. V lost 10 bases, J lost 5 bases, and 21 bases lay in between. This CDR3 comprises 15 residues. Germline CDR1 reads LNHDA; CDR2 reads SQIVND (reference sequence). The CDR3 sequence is CATPWRGFGDQPQHF. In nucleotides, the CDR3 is TGTGCCACCCCTTGGAGAGGGTTTGGGGATCAGCCCCAGCATTTT. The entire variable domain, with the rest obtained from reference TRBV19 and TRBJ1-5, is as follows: DGGITQSPKYLFRKEGQNVTLSCEQNLNHDAMYWYRQDPGQGLRLIYYSQIVNDFQKGDIAEGYSVSREKKESFPLTVTSAQKNPTAFYLCATPWRGFGDQPQHFGDGTRLSIL.

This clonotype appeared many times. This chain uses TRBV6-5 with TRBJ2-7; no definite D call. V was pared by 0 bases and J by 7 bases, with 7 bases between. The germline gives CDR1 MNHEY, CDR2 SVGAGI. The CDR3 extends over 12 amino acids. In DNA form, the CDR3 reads TGTGCCAGCAGTTACTCGGGATGGGAGCAGTACTTC. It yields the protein CASSYSGWEQYF.

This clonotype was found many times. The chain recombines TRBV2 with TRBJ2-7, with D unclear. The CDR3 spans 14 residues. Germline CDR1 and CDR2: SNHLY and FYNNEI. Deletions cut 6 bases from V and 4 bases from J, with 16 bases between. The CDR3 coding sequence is TGTGCCAGCAGGAAGGACCGATCTTCGTACGAGCAGTACTTC. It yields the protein CASRKDRSSYEQYF.

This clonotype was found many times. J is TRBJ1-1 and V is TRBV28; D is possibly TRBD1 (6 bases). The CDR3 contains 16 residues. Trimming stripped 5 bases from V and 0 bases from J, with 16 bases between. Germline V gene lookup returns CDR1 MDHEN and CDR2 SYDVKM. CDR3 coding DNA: TGTGCCAGCAGTCCCCACAGGGCAGACATGAACACTGAAGCTTTCTTT. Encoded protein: CASSPHRADMNTEAFF.

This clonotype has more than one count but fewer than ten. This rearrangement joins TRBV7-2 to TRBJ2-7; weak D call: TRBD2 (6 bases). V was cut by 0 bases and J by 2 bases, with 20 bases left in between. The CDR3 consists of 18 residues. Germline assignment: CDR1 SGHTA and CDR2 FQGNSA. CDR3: CASSLAGNLRDSAYEQYF. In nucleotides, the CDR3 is TGTGCCAGCAGCTTAGCCGGGAACCTGAGGGACTCGGCCTACGAGCAGTACTTC.

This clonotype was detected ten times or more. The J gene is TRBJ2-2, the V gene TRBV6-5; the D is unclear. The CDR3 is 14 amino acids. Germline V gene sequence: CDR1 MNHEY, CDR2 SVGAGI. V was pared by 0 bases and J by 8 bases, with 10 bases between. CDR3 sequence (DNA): TGTGCCAGCAGTTACTCGACGAGGAAGGGGGAGCTGTTTTTT. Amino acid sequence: CASSYSTRKGELFF.

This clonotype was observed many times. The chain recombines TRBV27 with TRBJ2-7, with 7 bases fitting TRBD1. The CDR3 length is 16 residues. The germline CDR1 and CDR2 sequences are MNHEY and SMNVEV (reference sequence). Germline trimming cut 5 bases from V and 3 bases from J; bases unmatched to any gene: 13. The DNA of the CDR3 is TGTGCCAGCAGTCTGCGCCCGGACAGGCGAAACTACGAGCAGTACTTC. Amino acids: CASSLRPDRRNYEQYF.

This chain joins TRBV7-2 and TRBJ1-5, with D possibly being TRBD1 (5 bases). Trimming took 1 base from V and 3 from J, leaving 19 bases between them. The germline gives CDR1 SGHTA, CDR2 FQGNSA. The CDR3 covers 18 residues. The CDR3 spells CASSLVLLRGENNQPQHF. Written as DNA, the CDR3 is TGTGCCAGCAGCTTAGTTCTTCTTCGGGGCGAAAACAATCAGCCCCAGCATTTT.

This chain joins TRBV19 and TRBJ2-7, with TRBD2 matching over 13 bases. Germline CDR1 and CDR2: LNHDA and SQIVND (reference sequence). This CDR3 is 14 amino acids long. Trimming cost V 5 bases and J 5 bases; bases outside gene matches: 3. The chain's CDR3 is CASSRLAGGHEQYF. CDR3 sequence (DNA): TGTGCCAGTAGTCGACTAGCGGGAGGCCACGAGCAGTACTTC.

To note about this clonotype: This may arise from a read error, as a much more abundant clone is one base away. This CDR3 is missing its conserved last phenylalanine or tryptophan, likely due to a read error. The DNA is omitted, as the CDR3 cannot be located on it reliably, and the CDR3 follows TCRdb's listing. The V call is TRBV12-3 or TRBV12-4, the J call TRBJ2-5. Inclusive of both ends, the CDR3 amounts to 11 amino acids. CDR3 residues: CASSLGTSEYL.

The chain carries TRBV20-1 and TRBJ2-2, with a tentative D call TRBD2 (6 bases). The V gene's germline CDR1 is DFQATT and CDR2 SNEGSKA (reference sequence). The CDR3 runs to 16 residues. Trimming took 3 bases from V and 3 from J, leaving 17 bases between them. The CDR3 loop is CSASGAGRSYTGELFF. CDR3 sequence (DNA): TGCAGTGCTAGTGGGGCGGGAAGGTCCTACACCGGGGAGCTGTTTTTT.

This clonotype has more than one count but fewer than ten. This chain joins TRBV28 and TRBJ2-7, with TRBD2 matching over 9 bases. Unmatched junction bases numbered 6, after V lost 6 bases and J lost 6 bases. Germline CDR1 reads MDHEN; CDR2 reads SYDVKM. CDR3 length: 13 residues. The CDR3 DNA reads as TGTGCCAGCAGCTTCCTTAGCGGGAGCGAGCAGTACTTC. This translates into CASSFLSGSEQYF.

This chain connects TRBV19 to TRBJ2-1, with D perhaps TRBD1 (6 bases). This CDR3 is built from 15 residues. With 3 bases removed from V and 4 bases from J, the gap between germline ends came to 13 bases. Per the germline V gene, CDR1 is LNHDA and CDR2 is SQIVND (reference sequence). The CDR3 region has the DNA TGTGCCAGTAGTATTTTCCAGGGGTCATACAATGAGCAGTTCTTC. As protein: CASSIFQGSYNEQFF. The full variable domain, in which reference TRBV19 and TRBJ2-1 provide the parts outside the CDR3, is DGGITQSPKYLFRKEGQNVTLSCEQNLNHDAMYWYRQDPGQGLRLIYYSQIVNDFQKGDIAEGYSVSREKKESFPLTVTSAQKNPTAFYLCASSIFQGSYNEQFFGPGTRLTVL.

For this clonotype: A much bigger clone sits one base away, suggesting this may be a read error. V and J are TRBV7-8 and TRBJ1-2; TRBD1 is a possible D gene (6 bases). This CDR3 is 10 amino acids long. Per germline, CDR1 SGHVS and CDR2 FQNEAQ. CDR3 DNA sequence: TGTGCCCGCAGGGGCGACGGCTACACCTTC. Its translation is CARRGDGYTF.

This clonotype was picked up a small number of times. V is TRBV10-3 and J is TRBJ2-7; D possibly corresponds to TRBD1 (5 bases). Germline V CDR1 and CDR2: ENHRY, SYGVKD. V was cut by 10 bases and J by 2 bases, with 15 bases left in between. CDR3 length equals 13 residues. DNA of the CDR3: TGTGCCAGCAGGGCGGATTACACCTACGAGCAGTACTTC. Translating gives CASRADYTYEQYF.

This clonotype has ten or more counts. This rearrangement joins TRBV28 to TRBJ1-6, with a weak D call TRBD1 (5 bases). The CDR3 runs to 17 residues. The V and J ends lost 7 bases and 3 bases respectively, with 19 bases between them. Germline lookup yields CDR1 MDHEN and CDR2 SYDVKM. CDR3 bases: TGTGCCAGCATCGGGGCGGGCAGTTCCATCTATAATTCACCCCTCCACTTT. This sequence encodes CASIGAGSSIYNSPLHF. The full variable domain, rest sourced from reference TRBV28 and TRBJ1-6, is DVKVTQSSRYLVKRTGEKVFLECVQDMDHENMFWYRQDPGLGLRLIYFSYDVKMKEKGDIPEGYSVSREKKERFSLILESASTNQTSMYLCASIGAGSSIYNSPLHFGNGTRLTVT.

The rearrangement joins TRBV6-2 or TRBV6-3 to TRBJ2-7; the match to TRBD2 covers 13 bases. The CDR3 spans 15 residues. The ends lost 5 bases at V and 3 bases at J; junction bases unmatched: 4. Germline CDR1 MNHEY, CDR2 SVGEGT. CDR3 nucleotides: TGTGCCAGCAGTGGACTAGCGGGAGTGAGCTACGAGCAGTACTTC. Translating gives CASSGLAGVSYEQYF.

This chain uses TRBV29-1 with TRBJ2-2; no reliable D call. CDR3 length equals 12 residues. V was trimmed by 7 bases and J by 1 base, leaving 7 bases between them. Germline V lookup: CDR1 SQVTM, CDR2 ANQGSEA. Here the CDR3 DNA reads TGCAGCGGAAACTGGAACACCGGGGAGCTGTTTTTT. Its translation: CSGNWNTGELFF.

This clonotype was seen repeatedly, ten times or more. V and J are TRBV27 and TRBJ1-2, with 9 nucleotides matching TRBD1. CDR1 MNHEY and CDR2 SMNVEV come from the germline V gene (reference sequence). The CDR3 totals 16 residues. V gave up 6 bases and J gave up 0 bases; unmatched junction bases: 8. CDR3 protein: CASSKITGGTNYGYTF. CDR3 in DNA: TGTGCCAGCAGCAAAATCACAGGGGGCACTAACTATGGCTACACCTTC.

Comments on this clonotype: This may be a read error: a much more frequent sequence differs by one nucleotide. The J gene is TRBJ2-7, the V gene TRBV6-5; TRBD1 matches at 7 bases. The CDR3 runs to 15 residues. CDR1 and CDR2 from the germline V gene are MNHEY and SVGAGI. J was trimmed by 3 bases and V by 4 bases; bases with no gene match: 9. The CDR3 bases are TGTGCCAGCAGTTGCGGTAATGGACAGGTCTACGAGCAGTACTTC. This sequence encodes CASSCGNGQVYEQYF.

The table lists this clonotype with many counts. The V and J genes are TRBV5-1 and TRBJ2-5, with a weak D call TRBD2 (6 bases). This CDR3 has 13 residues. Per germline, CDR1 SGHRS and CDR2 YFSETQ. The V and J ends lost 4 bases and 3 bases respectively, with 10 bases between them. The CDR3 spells CASSRGGKETQYF. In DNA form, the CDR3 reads TGCGCCAGCAGCCGAGGAGGGAAAGAGACCCAGTACTTC.

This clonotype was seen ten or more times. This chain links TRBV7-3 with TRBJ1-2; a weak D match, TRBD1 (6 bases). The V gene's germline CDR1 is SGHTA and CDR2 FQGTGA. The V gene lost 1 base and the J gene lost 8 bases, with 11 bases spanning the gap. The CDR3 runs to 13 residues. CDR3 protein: CASSLNRATGYTF. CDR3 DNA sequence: TGTGCCAGCAGCTTAAACAGGGCCACAGGCTACACCTTC.

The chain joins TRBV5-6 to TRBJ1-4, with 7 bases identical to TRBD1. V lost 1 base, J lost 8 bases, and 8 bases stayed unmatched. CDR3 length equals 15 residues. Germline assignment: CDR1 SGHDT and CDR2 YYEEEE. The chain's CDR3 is CASSLIQGRNEKLFF. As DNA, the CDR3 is TGTGCCAGCAGCTTGATACAGGGGAGGAACGAAAAACTGTTTTTT.